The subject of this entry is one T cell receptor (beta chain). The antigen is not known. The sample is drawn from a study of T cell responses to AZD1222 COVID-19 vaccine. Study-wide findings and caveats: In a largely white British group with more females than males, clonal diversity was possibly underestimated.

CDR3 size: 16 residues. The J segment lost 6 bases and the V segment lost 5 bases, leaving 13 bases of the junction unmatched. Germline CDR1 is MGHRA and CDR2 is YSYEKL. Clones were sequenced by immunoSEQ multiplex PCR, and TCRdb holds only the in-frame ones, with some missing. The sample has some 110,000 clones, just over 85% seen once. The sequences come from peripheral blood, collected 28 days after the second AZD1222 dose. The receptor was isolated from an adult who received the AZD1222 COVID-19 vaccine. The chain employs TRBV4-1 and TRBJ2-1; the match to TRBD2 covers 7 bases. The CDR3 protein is CASSFLGRGNFNEQFF. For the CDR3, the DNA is TGCGCCAGCAGCTTTCTTGGGAGGGGTAACTTCAATGAGCAGTTCTTC.